The clone carrying this T cell receptor (beta chain) occurred a few times. Its antigen is still unknown. This sample is drawn from a study of Ad26.COV2.S vaccination and SARS-CoV-2 variants. Study context: Participants got Ad26.COV2.S intramuscularly, once or twice 56 days apart. Study-wide results and caveats: Individuals receiving vaccine had higher spike-specific TCR breadth than placebo recipients did.

Repertoires were generated with immunoSEQ multiplex PCR, while TCRdb's copy carries only in-frame clones and drops some. The sample includes roughly 270,000 clones, around 87% of them seen just once. With 4 bases removed from V and 6 bases from J, the gap between germline ends came to 21 bases. Per the germline V gene, CDR1 is LNHDA and CDR2 is SQIVND (reference sequence). CDR3 size: 16 residues. Treatment in this sample: over 15 received Ad26.COV2.S at low or high dose, single or two shots; roughly five received placebo; per-sample allocation not given. Samples were taken on day 63 after the first vaccine or placebo injection.

The V gene is TRBV19, the J gene TRBJ1-1; D might be TRBD1 (6 bases). The source of this sequence is a person between 18 and 65 years old who received the Ad26.COV2.S COVID-19 vaccine or a placebo. The sequencing here drew on peripheral blood, taken in a trial of Ad26.COV2.S vaccine versus placebo. The CDR3, as DNA: TGTGCCAGTAGTAAAACAGGGAGGAATCGCTTATCTGAAGCTTTCTTT. The encoded protein is CASSKTGRNRLSEAFF.